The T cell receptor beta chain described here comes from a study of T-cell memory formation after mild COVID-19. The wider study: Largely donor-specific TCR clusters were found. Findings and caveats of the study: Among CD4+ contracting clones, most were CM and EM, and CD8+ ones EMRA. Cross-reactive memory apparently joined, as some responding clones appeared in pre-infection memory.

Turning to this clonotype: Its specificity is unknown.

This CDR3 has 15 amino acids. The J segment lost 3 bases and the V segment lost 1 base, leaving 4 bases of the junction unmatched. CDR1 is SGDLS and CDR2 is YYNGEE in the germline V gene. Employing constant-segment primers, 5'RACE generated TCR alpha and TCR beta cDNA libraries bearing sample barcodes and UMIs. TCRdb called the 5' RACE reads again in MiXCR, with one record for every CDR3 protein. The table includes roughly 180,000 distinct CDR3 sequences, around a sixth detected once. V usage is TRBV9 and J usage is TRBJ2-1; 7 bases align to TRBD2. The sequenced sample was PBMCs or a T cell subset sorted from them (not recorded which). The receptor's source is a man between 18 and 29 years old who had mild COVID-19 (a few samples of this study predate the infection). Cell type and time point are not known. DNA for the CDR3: TGTGCCAGCAGCGTACTAGCGGACCTCTACAATGAGCAGTTCTTC. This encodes CASSVLADLYNEQFF.